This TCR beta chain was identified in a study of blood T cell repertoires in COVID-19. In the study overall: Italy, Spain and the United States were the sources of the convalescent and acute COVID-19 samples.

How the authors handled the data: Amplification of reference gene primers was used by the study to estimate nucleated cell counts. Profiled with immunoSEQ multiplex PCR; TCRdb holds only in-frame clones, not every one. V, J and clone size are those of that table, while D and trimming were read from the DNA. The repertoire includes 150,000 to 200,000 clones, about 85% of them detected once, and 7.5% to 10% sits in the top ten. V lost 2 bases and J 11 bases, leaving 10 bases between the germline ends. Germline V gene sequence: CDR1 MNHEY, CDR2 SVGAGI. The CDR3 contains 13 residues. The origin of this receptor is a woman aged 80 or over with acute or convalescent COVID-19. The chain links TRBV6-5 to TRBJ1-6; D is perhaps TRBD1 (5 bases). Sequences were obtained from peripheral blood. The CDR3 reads CASSYVQGTPLHF. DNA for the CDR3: TGTGCCAGCAGTTACGTCCAGGGAACACCCCTCCACTTT.